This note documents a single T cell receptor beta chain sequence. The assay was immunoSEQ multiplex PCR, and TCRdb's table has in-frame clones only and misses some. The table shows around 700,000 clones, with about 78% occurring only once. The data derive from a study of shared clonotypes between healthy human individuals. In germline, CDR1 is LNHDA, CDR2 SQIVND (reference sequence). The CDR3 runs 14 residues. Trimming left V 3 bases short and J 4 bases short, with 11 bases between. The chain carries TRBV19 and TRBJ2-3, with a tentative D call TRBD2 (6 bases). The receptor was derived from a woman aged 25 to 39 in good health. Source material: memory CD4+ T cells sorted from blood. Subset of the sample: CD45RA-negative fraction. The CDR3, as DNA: TGTGCCAGTAGTATTGGCGGGACCGCAGATACGCAGTATTTT. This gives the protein CASSIGGTADTQYF.